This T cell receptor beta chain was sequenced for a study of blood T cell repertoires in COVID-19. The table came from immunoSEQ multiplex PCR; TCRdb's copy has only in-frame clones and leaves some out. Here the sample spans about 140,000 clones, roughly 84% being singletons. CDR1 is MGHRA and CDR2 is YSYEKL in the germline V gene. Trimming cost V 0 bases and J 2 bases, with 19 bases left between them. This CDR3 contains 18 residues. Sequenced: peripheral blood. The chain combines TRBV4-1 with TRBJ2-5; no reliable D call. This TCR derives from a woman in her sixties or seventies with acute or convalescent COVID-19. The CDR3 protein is CASSQDPLGSRRQETQYF. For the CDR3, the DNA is TGCGCCAGCAGCCAAGATCCATTGGGCTCTCGGCGACAAGAGACCCAGTACTTC.